Below are 30 T cell receptor beta chains sequenced from a single sample in a study of neurological immune-mediated disorders. TCRdb re-called the 5' RACE reads with MiXCR, one entry per CDR3 protein. The table lists roughly 45,000 distinct CDR3 sequences, around 3.3% of them singletons. The specimen was PBMCs. Source of these receptors: a woman aged 45-65 years with multiple sclerosis.

At least ten counts were recorded for this clonotype. This chain joins TRBV20-1 and TRBJ1-3, with 7 bases identical to TRBD1. The CDR3 is 14 residues long. Per germline, CDR1 DFQATT and CDR2 SNEGSKA (reference sequence). V shed 5 bases, J shed 4 bases, and the junction held 8 bases outside the gene matches. CDR3 in amino acids: CSAQGGGSGNTIYF. In DNA form, the CDR3 reads TGCAGTGCTCAGGGGGGGGGCTCGGGAAACACCATATATTTT.

This clonotype was picked up many times. Here the CDR3 DNA reads TGTGCCAGCGGCATAGTCCGGGGGGCTGATAACACTGAAGCTTTCTTT. Amino acids: CASGIVRGADNTEAFF. The chain couples TRBV28 to TRBJ1-1; D possibly corresponds to TRBD1 (6 bases). The germline V gene encodes CDR1 MDHEN and CDR2 SYDVKM. The V gene lost 8 bases and the J gene lost 2 bases, with 21 bases spanning the gap. This CDR3 spans 16 amino acids.

This clonotype came up many times. The chain carries TRBV5-1 and TRBJ2-1; 10 nucleotides agree with TRBD2. Germline V gene sequence: CDR1 SGHRS, CDR2 YFSETQ. With V trimmed by 4 bases and J by 4 bases, 5 bases remained unmatched. This CDR3 is built from 15 residues. The CDR3 DNA follows: TGCGCCAGCAGCCCGGGACTAGCGTATTACAATGAGCAGTTCTTC. Protein: CASSPGLAYYNEQFF.

This clonotype was seen ten or more times. The chain links TRBV2 to TRBJ2-1; 11 bases are shared with TRBD2. CDR3 length: 14 amino acids. CDR1 and CDR2 from the germline V gene are SNHLY and FYNNEI. V lost 5 bases and J lost 9; bases outside the gene matches: 6. The CDR3 here is CASSWLAGGAEQFF. The CDR3 DNA sequence: TGTGCCAGCAGTTGGCTAGCGGGAGGAGCTGAGCAGTTCTTC.

This clonotype has at least ten counts. V gene TRBV10-1 combines with J gene TRBJ2-5; 11 bases align to TRBD2. In germline, CDR1 is WNHNN, CDR2 SYGVQD (reference sequence). CDR3 length: 15 residues. The V segment lost 5 bases and the J segment 6 bases; nucleotides outside the gene matches: 8. The CDR3 spells CASSPIAGGPQTQYF. The CDR3 nucleotides are TGCGCCAGCAGTCCTATAGCGGGAGGGCCACAGACCCAGTACTTC.

This clonotype occurred many times. This rearrangement joins TRBV4-1 to TRBJ1-2; TRBD1 matches 7 bases. The V segment lost 0 bases and the J segment 4 bases; nucleotides outside the gene matches: 5. The CDR3 is 15 residues long. Germline CDR1 and CDR2: MGHRA and YSYEKL. The CDR3 DNA follows: TGCGCCAGCAGCCAAGAAACAGGGGTGGGCTATGGCTACACCTTC. Translating it yields CASSQETGVGYGYTF.

This clonotype was counted at least ten times. This rearrangement joins TRBV27 to TRBJ1-1; TRBD1 is a possible D gene (5 bases). The germline V and J ends were trimmed by 6 bases and 6 bases, with 14 bases remaining between them. This CDR3 comprises 13 residues. CDR1 is MNHEY, CDR2 SMNVEV, per germline (reference sequence). The CDR3 protein is CASRLPGGAEAFF. Written as DNA, the CDR3 is TGTGCCAGCAGGTTGCCCGGAGGGGCTGAAGCTTTCTTT.

Many counts were recorded for this clonotype. The junction and the germline gene differ at one end; a read error may be behind it. The CDR3 region is CASSLGLSTDTQYF. DNA for the CDR3: TGTGCTAGCAGCTTAGGACTGAGCACAGATACGCAGTATTTT. The chain recombines TRBV7-7 with TRBJ2-3; possibly TRBD2 for D (5 bases). The CDR3 consists of 14 residues. Germline lookup yields CDR1 SSHAT and CDR2 FNYEAQ (reference sequence).

This clonotype was detected many times. This chain connects TRBV9 to TRBJ2-7, with a weak D call TRBD2 (6 bases). The CDR3 is 15 amino acids. CDR1 SGDLS and CDR2 YYNGEE come from the germline V gene. With 3 bases removed from V and 7 bases from J, the gap between germline ends came to 20 bases. The CDR3 spells CASSETPGPGGEQYF. The DNA for the CDR3 is TGTGCCAGCAGCGAAACACCGGGACCCGGAGGGGAGCAGTACTTC.

The sample holds many counts of this clonotype. The chain recombines TRBV20-1 with TRBJ2-5; D is possibly TRBD1 (6 bases). There are 14 residues in the CDR3. Per the germline V gene, CDR1 is DFQATT and CDR2 is SNEGSKA (reference sequence). V dropped 1 base and J dropped 1 base, with 10 bases sitting between them. DNA for the CDR3: TGCAGTGCTAGAGCACAGGGCCTCCAAGAGACCCAGTACTTC. Amino acids: CSARAQGLQETQYF.

This clonotype was detected many times. The chain links TRBV5-1 to TRBJ2-2; TRBD1 is a possible D gene (6 bases). Per germline, CDR1 SGHRS and CDR2 YFSETQ. Trimming stripped 0 bases from V and 7 bases from J, with 10 bases between. This CDR3 is 14 amino acids long. CDR3 loop: CASSLGTDGGELFF. The CDR3 DNA reads TGCGCCAGCAGCTTGGGGACAGATGGCGGGGAGCTGTTTTTT.

This clonotype was seen a handful of times. This chain uses TRBV20-1 with TRBJ1-4; D is unresolved. Germline V gives CDR1 DFQATT, CDR2 SNEGSKA (reference sequence). This CDR3 is built from 13 residues. V was trimmed by 5 bases and J by 1 base, leaving 8 bases between them. The DNA for the CDR3 is TGCAGTGCTCGTCAGTTAACTAATGAAAAACTGTTTTTT. Translating it yields CSARQLTNEKLFF.

There are many counts of this clonotype. The chain is built from TRBV5-6 and TRBJ2-3; D not resolved. The CDR3 covers 13 residues. Germline V CDR1 and CDR2: SGHDT, YYEEEE. Trimming took off 4 bases at V and 2 bases at J, with 8 bases between the two ends. The CDR3 loop is CASSGWTTDTQYF. The CDR3 DNA reads as TGTGCCAGCAGCGGCTGGACCACAGATACGCAGTATTTT.

This clonotype was observed many times. This sequence joins TRBV7-9 and TRBJ2-5; weak D call: TRBD2 (6 bases). Trimming removed 8 bases at V and 4 bases at J, with 11 bases between. The CDR3 sequence is 12 residues long. Germline V gene sequence: CDR1 SEHNR, CDR2 FQNEAQ (reference sequence). CDR3: CASGVAAETQYF. CDR3 DNA: TGTGCCAGCGGAGTAGCGGCAGAGACCCAGTACTTC.

The table lists this clonotype with many counts. The chain employs TRBV20-1 and TRBJ2-5; perhaps TRBD1 as D (5 bases). Between the trimmed V and J ends, which lost 6 bases and 1 base, there was a span of 12 bases. The CDR3 runs 13 residues. The germline CDR1 and CDR2 sequences are DFQATT and SNEGSKA (reference sequence). CDR3 nucleotide sequence: TGCAGTGCCCCCAGGGCCCCCCAAGAGACCCAGTACTTC. Its protein product is CSAPRAPQETQYF.

This clonotype was detected ten times or more. CDR3 sequence: CASSVAGLQETQYF. DNA of the CDR3: TGTGCCAGCAGCGTGGCGGGGTTACAAGAGACCCAGTACTTC. The chain uses TRBV5-6 and TRBJ2-5; TRBD2 might be the D (6 bases). CDR1 is SGHDT, CDR2 YYEEEE, per germline. V was cut by 4 bases and J by 2 bases, with 12 bases left in between. This CDR3 comprises 14 residues. The variable domain in full, with the rest retrieved from reference TRBV5-6 and TRBJ2-5, is DAGVTQSPTHLIKTRGQQVTLRCSPKSGHDTVSWYQQALGQGPQFIFQYYEEEERQRGNFPDRFSGHQFPNYSSELNVNALLLGDSALYLCASSVAGLQETQYFGPGTRLLVL.

This clonotype was counted many times. J is TRBJ2-2 and V is TRBV5-1; tentative D call: TRBD1 (6 bases). Trimming left V 4 bases short and J 1 base short, with 8 bases between. Germline V gene lookup returns CDR1 SGHRS and CDR2 YFSETQ. The CDR3 length is 14 residues. The CDR3 loop is CASSKDRNTGELFF. In nucleotides, the CDR3 is TGCGCCAGCAGCAAGGACAGGAACACCGGGGAGCTGTTTTTT.

This clonotype was observed at least ten times. The chain couples TRBV6-5 to TRBJ2-2; tentatively, D is TRBD1 (5 bases). This CDR3 is built from 12 residues. V gave up 2 bases and J gave up 7 bases, with 5 bases separating them. CDR1 and CDR2 (germline): MNHEY, SVGAGI. CDR3: CASSYRGGELFF. The CDR3 region has the DNA TGTGCCAGCAGTTACAGGGGCGGGGAGCTGTTTTTT.

Many counts were recorded for this clonotype. The chain combines TRBV20-1 with TRBJ1-1; a weak D match, TRBD1 (5 bases). Trimming took 0 bases from V and 3 from J, leaving 11 bases between them. There are 14 residues in the CDR3. Germline CDR1 reads DFQATT; CDR2 reads SNEGSKA (reference sequence). CDR3 region: CSARDARGHTEAFF. The CDR3 coding sequence is TGCAGTGCTAGAGATGCGAGGGGCCACACTGAAGCTTTCTTT.

As for this clonotype: Given a much more abundant clone one base away, this may be a read error. The chain uses TRBV9 and TRBJ1-1; the D gene is possibly TRBD1 (6 bases). Looked up from germline, CDR1 is SGDLS and CDR2 is YYNGEE. This CDR3 spans 14 amino acids. The V end was cut by 4 bases, the J end by 5 bases, with 15 bases between. The CDR3 DNA reads TGTGCCAGCAGCCCTACGGGGGGCACAACTGAAGCTTTCTTT. Its translation is CASSPTGGTTEAFF.

This clonotype was counted many times. The gene calls are TRBV5-1 and TRBJ1-1; D gene unclear. There are 13 residues in the CDR3. Germline CDR1 is SGHRS and CDR2 is YFSETQ. V lost 7 bases and J 3 bases, leaving 13 bases between the germline ends. DNA of the CDR3: TGCGCCAGCGCTCTTTCGCGGGACACTGAAGCTTTCTTT. This translates into CASALSRDTEAFF.

This clonotype was counted many times. The chain uses TRBV3-1 and TRBJ2-1; D unclear. The CDR3 is 12 residues long. Germline CDR1 and CDR2: LGHDT and YNNKEL (reference sequence). Trimming removed 5 bases at V and 1 base at J, with 3 bases between. CDR3 sequence: CASSTSYNEQFF. The CDR3 DNA reads as TGTGCCAGCAGCACTTCCTACAATGAGCAGTTCTTC.

This clonotype was recorded many times. The V gene is TRBV7-2, the J gene TRBJ2-3, with 9 bases aligning to TRBD2. Trimming took 0 bases from V and 4 from J; bases not matched to a gene: 2. The CDR3 consists of 15 residues. Germline V CDR1 and CDR2: SGHTA, FQGNSA. CDR3 DNA sequence: TGTGCCAGCAGCTTAGCTAGCGGGAGTGCAGATACGCAGTATTTT. It translates to CASSLASGSADTQYF.

This clonotype has ten or more counts. The gene calls are TRBV9 and TRBJ2-2; 10 nucleotides align to TRBD2. Trimming cost V 4 bases and J 5 bases; bases outside gene matches: 8. Per germline, CDR1 SGDLS and CDR2 YYNGEE. The CDR3 is made up of 16 amino acids. Here the CDR3 reads CASSPPAAGGTGELFF. The CDR3 nucleotides are TGTGCCAGCAGCCCGCCCGCAGCGGGAGGGACCGGGGAGCTGTTTTTT. The full variable domain, with the rest looked up from reference TRBV9 and TRBJ2-2, is DSGVTQTPKHLITATGQRVTLRCSPRSGDLSVYWYQQSLDQGLQFLIQYYNGEERAKGNILERFSAQQFPDLHSELNLSSLELGDSALYFCASSPPAAGGTGELFFGEGSRLTVL.

The sample holds many counts of this clonotype. The chain is built from TRBV28 and TRBJ2-2, with TRBD2 identical over 14 bases. The V and J ends lost 4 bases and 7 bases, in that order; junction bases with no gene match: 5. The CDR3 loop spans 16 amino acids. Germline values: CDR1 MDHEN, CDR2 SYDVKM. The CDR3 coding sequence is TGTGCCAGCAGTTCGTCGACTAGCGGGAGGGGCGGGGAGCTGTTTTTT. This sequence encodes CASSSSTSGRGGELFF.

The table lists this clonotype with many counts. The rearrangement joins TRBV20-1 to TRBJ2-3, with 7 positions matching TRBD1. The CDR3 loop spans 13 amino acids. Germline-derived CDR1 and CDR2 are DFQATT and SNEGSKA (reference sequence). In DNA, the CDR3 is TGCAGACCTCTGGGACAGAGCACAGATACGCAGTATTTT. Its protein is CRPLGQSTDTQYF.

At least ten counts were recorded for this clonotype. The V call is TRBV28, the J call TRBJ1-4; 9 bases are shared with TRBD1. CDR1 and CDR2 (germline): MDHEN, SYDVKM. The CDR3 covers 13 residues. Trimming removed 8 bases from V and 8 bases from J; junction bases left unmatched: 6. Here the CDR3 DNA reads TGTGCCAGCGTACGGACAGGGGTAGAAAAACTGTTTTTT. It encodes CASVRTGVEKLFF.

At least ten counts were recorded for this clonotype. This sequence joins TRBV5-1 and TRBJ2-5; TRBD1 aligns across 7 bases. V trimming: 4 bases; J trimming: 1 base; junction bases outside the gene matches: 7. CDR1 and CDR2 from the germline V gene are SGHRS and YFSETQ. The CDR3 loop spans 15 amino acids. The CDR3 region is CASSTGAGGQETQYF. The CDR3, as DNA: TGCGCCAGCAGCACCGGGGCAGGGGGCCAAGAGACCCAGTACTTC.

This clonotype came up many times. The chain has TRBV20-1 and TRBJ2-2; TRBD1 matches 7 bases. CDR1 is DFQATT and CDR2 is SNEGSKA in the germline V gene (reference sequence). The CDR3 is 12 amino acids. V trimming: 5 bases; J trimming: 6 bases; junction bases outside the gene matches: 3. The CDR3 here is CSAYRGPGELFF. The CDR3 DNA sequence: TGCAGTGCTTACAGGGGCCCCGGGGAGCTGTTTTTT.

This clonotype was seen many times. J is TRBJ2-2 and V is TRBV20-1, with a weak D call TRBD2 (6 bases). This CDR3 is 14 amino acids long. Germline V gives CDR1 DFQATT, CDR2 SNEGSKA (reference sequence). V was clipped by 3 bases and J by 4 bases, with 12 bases between them. The CDR3 nucleotides are TGCAGTGCTAGTCAGGCAGCGGGCACCGGGGAGCTGTTTTTT. It codes for CSASQAAGTGELFF.